The rows below give T cell receptor beta chains drawn from one sample of a study of cytotoxic CD8 clonotypes in ibrutinib-treated CLL. The data were produced by immunoSEQ multiplex PCR, yet TCRdb's version contains in-frame clones alone and is incomplete. The sample consists of 35,000 to 40,000 clones, approximately 48% of them appearing once. The specimen was PBMCs, collected before ibrutinib treatment. All receptors come from a human donor with chronic lymphocytic leukemia. Both conserved end residues are part of each CDR3. Fields, in order: clone size, D gene, J gene, V gene, CDR3 DNA, CDR3 protein. The D gene is left open where the match is weak. Where a row states a size, it is once, few, many or the class of an expanded clone; other rows omit it.

once	-	TRBJ1-1	TRBV6-6	TGTGCCAGCAGTTACTCGAAGGGACTGAACACTGAAGCTTTCTTT	CASSYSKGLNTEAFF
many	-	TRBJ1-5	TRBV7-2	TGTGCCAGCAGCTTAATGGAAGATAGCAATCAGCCCCAGCATTTT	CASSLMEDSNQPQHF
-	-	TRBJ2-7	TRBV5-4	TGTGCCAGCAGCCTGACGGGTTTTAAGTACGAGCAGTACTTC	CASSLTGFKYEQYF
-	-	TRBJ1-2	TRBV5-1	TGCGCCAGCAGTAGTTTTGAGGAAAACTACACCTTC	CASSSFEENYTF
-	-	TRBJ2-7	TRBV5-1	TGCGCCAGCAGCTCCTTCCTTCGGACAAGCTTTCCCTACGAGCAGTACTTC	CASSSFLRTSFPYEQYF
-	TRBD2	TRBJ2-7	TRBV18	TGTGCCAGCTCACTCACCCGGCGAGGGGAGGGGAGCGAGCAGTACTTC	CASSLTRRGEGSEQYF
-	-	TRBJ2-3	TRBV5-1	TGCGCCAGCAGCCCGCTAGCTATGAGCACAGATACGCAGTATTTT	CASSPLAMSTDTQYF
-	-	TRBJ1-2	TRBV5-1	TGCGCCAGCAGTCTAGGGAACTATGGCTACACCTTC	CASSLGNYGYTF
-	TRBD1	TRBJ1-1	TRBV2	TGTGCCAGCACAAAGGACACAGGGGCGAACACTGAAGCTTTCTTT	CASTKDTGANTEAFF
many	-	TRBJ2-5	TRBV9	TGTGCCAGCAGCCCAGATGGGCCCCAAGAGACCCAGTACTTC	CASSPDGPQETQYF
few	TRBD2	TRBJ2-1	TRBV4-1	TGCGCCAGCAGCCACCCCGGGACTAGTGGGTACAATGAGCAGTTCTTC	CASSHPGTSGYNEQFF
-	-	TRBJ1-5	TRBV19	TGTGCCAGTACGAACAGCCTCAATCAGCCCCAGCATTTT	CASTNSLNQPQHF
-	-	TRBJ2-7	TRBV4-2	TGTGCCAGCAGCCAAGAAGGCCTTGGACAATCCTGGGCCTACGAGCAGTACTTC	CASSQEGLGQSWAYEQYF
-	-	TRBJ1-1	TRBV5-1	TGCGCCAGCAGCTCTACAGGACCCGGGGGCACTGAAGCTTTCTTT	CASSSTGPGGTEAFF
once	TRBD2	TRBJ2-5	TRBV5-6	TGTGCCAGCAGCTTGGGAGCGGGGGCACAAGAGACCCAGTACTTC	CASSLGAGAQETQYF
few	-	TRBJ2-1	TRBV5-6	TGTGCCAGCAGCTCGGGACCCGCCCGGAATGAGCAGTTCTTC	CASSSGPARNEQFF
-	-	TRBJ1-5	TRBV6-4	TGTGCCAGCAGCCTAGAGAGCAATCAGCCCCAGCATTTT	CASSLESNQPQHF
few	-	TRBJ2-3	TRBV28	TGTGCCAGCAGTTTATGGGCCCGCTCCGCAGATACGCAGTATTTT	CASSLWARSADTQYF
-	-	TRBJ1-4	TRBV6-5	TGTGCCAGCAGTGCGACAGTGAATAATGAAAAACTGTTTTTT	CASSATVNNEKLFF
-	-	TRBJ2-2	TRBV9	TGTGCCAGCAGCGTCCGTCAGGGGAGCACCGGGGAGCTGTTTTTT	CASSVRQGSTGELFF
-	-	TRBJ2-5	TRBV6-1	TGTGCCAGCAGTGAGGGAGGGGGGGCCCCCGAGACCCAGTACTTC	CASSEGGGAPETQYF
-	-	TRBJ2-7	TRBV7-6	TGTGCCAGCAGCTTAGTGGGGGGTATCTACGAGCAGTACTTC	CASSLVGGIYEQYF
few	-	TRBJ1-3	TRBV7-2	TGTGCCAGCAGCTTAGGGGGGACTAAATATTTT	CASSLGGTKYF
few	-	TRBJ2-1	TRBV19	TGTGCCAGTAGTATAGATATGGGAACCGGTGAGCAGTTCTTC	CASSIDMGTGEQFF
once	-	TRBJ2-7	TRBV6-5	TGTGGCATCGGAACCTACGAGCAGTACTTC	CGIGTYEQYF
many	-	TRBJ1-1	TRBV10-3	TGTGCCATCAGCCCACTGGAGGGGACTGAAGCTTTCTTT	CAISPLEGTEAFF
-	-	TRBJ2-7	TRBV7-9	TGTGCCAGCAGCTTAGAGACAGGATTCCCCAACTTC	CASSLETGFPNF
-	TRBD1	TRBJ2-7	TRBV2	TGTGCCAGCAGTGAAGCTGGCAGGACAGGGGAGCAGTACTTC	CASSEAGRTGEQYF
-	-	TRBJ1-1	TRBV29-1	TGCAGCGTTGGATGGGGCACTGAAGCTTTCTTT	CSVGWGTEAFF
-	TRBD1	TRBJ2-1	TRBV11-2	TGTGCCAGCAGCCGAAAGGACAGGAGCTCCTACAATGAGCAGTTCTTC	CASSRKDRSSYNEQFF
once	-	TRBJ1-1	TRBV18	TGTGCCAGCTCCCCCGGCGGGGGTTTGAACACTGAAGCTTTCTTT	CASSPGGGLNTEAFF
few	-	TRBJ1-5	TRBV2	TGTGCCAGCAGTGTAGCAACCATTAGCAATCAGCCCCAGCATTTT	CASSVATISNQPQHF
few	TRBD1	TRBJ2-5	TRBV7-9	TGTGCCAGCAGACCGACAGGGATGGAAGAGACCCAGTACTTC	CASRPTGMEETQYF
-	-	TRBJ2-1	TRBV28	TGTGCCAGCAGTTCAACTTCTTCGTCTGCCAATGAGCAGTTCTTC	CASSSTSSSANEQFF
few	TRBD1	TRBJ2-3	TRBV6-1	TGTGCCAGCCTTAATCCGGGACAGCAAGATACGCAGTATTTT	CASLNPGQQDTQYF
-	TRBD2	TRBJ2-5	TRBV7-8	TGTGCCAGCAGCTTAGGGGCTAGCGGGGGACCAGAGACCCAGTACTTC	CASSLGASGGPETQYF
-	TRBD2	TRBJ2-3	TRBV7-6	TGTGCCAGCAGCCTCTCAGCGGGGGGGCCGGCAGATACGCAGTATTTT	CASSLSAGGPADTQYF
few	TRBD1	TRBJ2-1	TRBV14	TGTGCCAGCAGCCCATCAGGACAGGGTTCGAATGAGCAGTTCTTC	CASSPSGQGSNEQFF
few	TRBD2	TRBJ2-5	TRBV7-2	TGTGCCAGCAGCAACGGGGGGGCCGTGGAGACCCAGTACTTC	CASSNGGAVETQYF
few	TRBD2	TRBJ2-1	TRBV29-1	TGCAGCGCCGGGACTAGCGGGGACAATGAGCAGTTCTTC	CSAGTSGDNEQFF
few	TRBD1	TRBJ1-5	TRBV15	TGTGCCACCAGCAGAGGGGGGACAGACAATCAGCCCCAGCATTTT	CATSRGGTDNQPQHF
-	-	TRBJ1-5	TRBV6-5	TGTGCCAGCAGTTACGGGCAACACGGTCACCAGCATTTT	CASSYGQHGHQHF
few	-	TRBJ1-3	TRBV7-2	TGTGCCAGCAGCTTAGCTCAGGGAAACACCATATATTTT	CASSLAQGNTIYF
-	TRBD1	TRBJ2-7	TRBV4-1	TGCGCCAGCAGCAGTCCGGGACAGGGTGATTACGAGCAGTACTTC	CASSSPGQGDYEQYF
-	TRBD1	TRBJ1-5	TRBV6-1	TGTGCCAGCAGCACACAGGGGTGGAATCAGCCCCAGCATTTT	CASSTQGWNQPQHF
-	-	TRBJ2-5	TRBV25-1	TGTGCCAGCAGTGAGAGGGGGTTTAAGAAAGAGACCCAGTACTTC	CASSERGFKKETQYF
-	-	TRBJ1-3	TRBV9	TGTGCCAGCAGCGTTAGTCCCCAGGGTTACTCTGGAAACACCATATATTTT	CASSVSPQGYSGNTIYF
-	-	TRBJ2-5	TRBV11-3	TGTGCCAGCAGCTTGGACCAAGAGACCCAGTACTTC	CASSLDQETQYF
few	TRBD1	TRBJ2-3	TRBV11-2	TGTGCCAGCAGCCTGAGGACAGGGGACACAGATACGCAGTATTTT	CASSLRTGDTDTQYF
-	TRBD2	TRBJ2-5	TRBV7-3	TGTGCCAGCAGCCACGGACTAGCGACGCAAGAGACCCAGTACTTC	CASSHGLATQETQYF
once	TRBD1	TRBJ1-3	TRBV27	TGTGCCAGCTCGACAGGGGCTGGAAACACCATATATTTT	CASSTGAGNTIYF
few	TRBD2	TRBJ2-1	TRBV6-1	TGTGCCAGCAGTTCCGGGACTAGCGTATACAATGAGCAGTTCTTC	CASSSGTSVYNEQFF
few	-	TRBJ1-2	TRBV7-9	TGTGCCAGCACCCGGACAGACTATGGCTACACCTTC	CASTRTDYGYTF
-	TRBD1	TRBJ1-2	TRBV28	TGTGCCAGCAGTGAATATACAGGACAGGGGTATGGCTACACCTTC	CASSEYTGQGYGYTF